The 7 T cell receptor beta chains listed next were all sequenced from one sample in a study of cytomegalovirus exposure and HLA in healthy donors. The PCR was carried out with 60 Vbeta primers and 13 Jbeta primers. Libraries were prepared by immunoSEQ multiplex PCR; TCRdb keeps only in-frame clonotypes and omits some of them. The sample includes roughly 150,000 clones, roughly 70% of them seen just once. Sequencing was carried out using PBMCs. These receptor sequences come from a man aged 30-40 years in good health and CMV-seronegative.

The V and J genes are TRBV2 and TRBJ1-1, with D perhaps matching TRBD1 (5 bases). The CDR3 length is 15 residues. The V gene's germline CDR1 is SNHLY and CDR2 FYNNEI. V dropped 7 bases and J dropped 4 bases, with 19 bases sitting between them. Here the CDR3 reads CASTIDGGVGTEAFF. CDR3 nucleotides: TGTGCCAGCACCATAGATGGGGGGGTCGGCACTGAAGCTTTCTTT.

In this sample, this clone turned up once. The CDR3 DNA reads as TGTGCCAGCAGGAGCGGTGACGAGCAGTACTTC. Its translation: CASRSGDEQYF. The chain couples TRBV6-5 to TRBJ2-7; possible D gene TRBD2, 5 bases. This CDR3 comprises 11 residues. Trimming took off 6 bases at V and 5 bases at J, with 8 bases between the two ends. Germline CDR1 reads MNHEY; CDR2 reads SVGAGI.

The chain combines TRBV18 with TRBJ2-1; 14 nucleotides line up with TRBD2. The CDR3 contains 18 residues. J gave up 7 bases and V 4 bases, and 12 bases lay outside the gene matches. Germline loops: CDR1 KGHSH, CDR2 LQKENI. CDR3 coding DNA: TGTGCCAGCTCACTTGGGACTAGCGGGAGCTCGGGGAGAAATGAGCAGTTCTTC. Translating gives CASSLGTSGSSGRNEQFF. Variable domain in full (rest from reference TRBV18 and TRBJ2-1): NAGVMQNPRHLVRRRGQEARLRCSPMKGHSHVYWYRQLPEEGLKFMVYLQKENIIDESGMPKERFSAEFPKEGPSILRIQQVVRGDSAAYFCASSLGTSGSSGRNEQFFGPGTRLTVL.

The chain uses TRBV19 and TRBJ1-1; possibly TRBD1 for D (5 bases). The V gene lost 3 bases and the J gene lost 1 base, with 18 bases spanning the gap. The CDR3 sequence is 17 residues long. The germline gives CDR1 LNHDA, CDR2 SQIVND (reference sequence). In DNA, the CDR3 is TGTGCCAGTAGTATCGGGGGGAACTGGTACAAGAACACTGAAGCTTTCTTT. Its translation: CASSIGGNWYKNTEAFF.

This clone has just one count. The rearrangement links TRBV28 to TRBJ1-5; TRBD1 aligns across 7 bases. The CDR3 length is 17 residues. Trimming removed 5 bases from V and 2 bases from J; junction bases left unmatched: 12. The germline CDR1 and CDR2 sequences are MDHEN and SYDVKM. The CDR3 region is CASSPLSLQGGNQPQHF. CDR3 nucleotide sequence: TGTGCCAGCAGTCCACTAAGCCTGCAGGGGGGCAATCAGCCCCAGCATTTT.

V is TRBV7-9 and J is TRBJ1-2, with TRBD1 as a possible D gene (6 bases). Trimming pared 5 bases from V and 13 bases from J, leaving 14 bases between. Germline V lookup: CDR1 SEHNR, CDR2 FQNEAQ (reference sequence). This CDR3 comprises 11 residues. The CDR3 nucleotides are TGTGCCAGCAGCAACAGGGATGGTTGCACCTTC. This sequence encodes CASSNRDGCTF.

The chain uses TRBV5-6 and TRBJ2-3; 7 nucleotides agree with TRBD2. CDR3 length: 16 amino acids. Germline assignment: CDR1 SGHDT and CDR2 YYEEEE. Trimming cost V 4 bases and J 1 base; bases outside gene matches: 9. CDR3 region: CASSPGGRAGTDTQYF. The CDR3 DNA reads TGTGCCAGCAGCCCCGGGGGGAGGGCCGGCACAGATACGCAGTATTTT.